The 16 T cell receptor beta chains below all came from one sample that was sequenced in a study of cytomegalovirus exposure and HLA in healthy donors. 13 Jbeta primers and 60 Vbeta primers were used for the PCR. The data were produced by immunoSEQ multiplex PCR, yet TCRdb's version contains in-frame clones alone and is incomplete. Of about 200,000 clones in the sample, around 80% were seen once. The sequenced sample consisted of PBMCs. The receptors were gathered from a woman aged 25 to 39 in good health and CMV-seropositive.

The chain combines TRBV7-9 with TRBJ2-4; 8 bases match TRBD2. CDR1 is SEHNR and CDR2 is FQNEAQ in the germline V gene (reference sequence). Germline trimming cut 6 bases from V and 1 base from J; bases unmatched to any gene: 8. The CDR3 spans 16 residues. CDR3 nucleotide sequence: TGTGCCAGCAGTGCCCCTATAGCGGGGGCCAAAAACATTCAGTACTTC. Translating it yields CASSAPIAGAKNIQYF.

V and J are TRBV4-1 and TRBJ2-1; the D gene is possibly TRBD2 (5 bases). Trimming left V 0 bases short and J 15 bases short, with 15 bases between. CDR1 and CDR2 from the germline V gene are MGHRA and YSYEKL. This CDR3 has 13 residues. The CDR3 spells CASSQDELEVSFF. The CDR3 region has the DNA TGCGCCAGCAGCCAAGACGAACTAGAGGTTTCGTTCTTC.

The chain has TRBV11-2 and TRBJ2-3; TRBD2 matches 8 bases. Germline trimming cut 0 bases from V and 0 bases from J; bases unmatched to any gene: 11. The germline V gene has CDR1 SGHAT and CDR2 FQNNGV. The CDR3 consists of 19 residues. The CDR3 DNA sequence: TGTGCCAGCAGCTTAGATCTTTATGGTAGCGGGGAAAGCACAGATACGCAGTATTTT. This gives the protein CASSLDLYGSGESTDTQYF. The full variable domain, in which reference TRBV11-2 and TRBJ2-3 provide the parts outside the CDR3, is EAGVAQSPRYKIIEKRQSVAFWCNPISGHATLYWYQQILGQGPKLLIQFQNNGVVDDSQLPKDRFSAERLKGVDSTLKIQPAKLEDSAVYLCASSLDLYGSGESTDTQYFGPGTRLTVL.

Worth noting for this clone: Other DNA sequences in this sample translate to the same CDR3. V is TRBV7-2 and J is TRBJ1-1; D uncertain. V lost 2 bases to trimming and J lost 5 bases, with 9 bases between them. CDR1 and CDR2 (germline): SGHTA, FQGNSA. This CDR3 has 13 residues. DNA of the CDR3: TGTGCCAGCAGCTTAACTTCGAGGACTGAAGCTTTCTTT. Its protein product is CASSLTSRTEAFF.

This clone was recorded once. The rearrangement joins TRBV6-5 to TRBJ2-7, with 7 nucleotides matching TRBD2. The CDR3 runs to 13 residues. The J segment lost 6 bases and the V segment lost 6 bases, leaving 8 bases of the junction unmatched. Looked up from germline, CDR1 is MNHEY and CDR2 is SVGAGI. CDR3 DNA sequence: TGTGCCAGCAGCCCCGGGAGGAGAGGCGAGCAGTACTTC. Residues: CASSPGRRGEQYF.

This chain joins TRBV4-1 and TRBJ2-5; D gene uncertain. The germline V gene has CDR1 MGHRA and CDR2 YSYEKL. The CDR3 is 20 amino acids. The V end lost 0 bases, the J end lost 2 bases, and 25 bases lay between the germline ends. This CDR3 reads CASSQDQRTPPGPVQETQYF. As DNA, the CDR3 is TGCGCCAGCAGCCAAGATCAGCGAACTCCCCCCGGCCCGGTACAAGAGACCCAGTACTTC.

The rearrangement links TRBV7-9 to TRBJ2-3, with D unclear. The CDR3 extends over 14 amino acids. V lost 5 bases to trimming and J lost 3 bases, with 12 bases between them. The germline V gene encodes CDR1 SEHNR and CDR2 FQNEAQ (reference sequence). This CDR3 reads CASSSLVSTDTQYF. In DNA, the CDR3 is TGTGCCAGCAGCAGCTTAGTTTCTACAGATACGCAGTATTTT.

This clone was observed once. The chain employs TRBV27 and TRBJ2-1, with 9 bases matching TRBD2. The CDR3 spans 14 residues. V lost 6 bases to trimming and J lost 8 bases; unmatched junction nucleotides: 8. Germline loops: CDR1 MNHEY, CDR2 SMNVEV (reference sequence). The CDR3 is CASSKSGTSHEQFF. The CDR3, as DNA: TGTGCCAGCAGCAAATCCGGGACTAGCCATGAGCAGTTCTTC.

This clone was seen only once. Distinct nucleotide sequences in the sample also encode this CDR3. The chain combines TRBV7-9 with TRBJ2-3, with D hard to call. The CDR3 sequence is 12 residues long. The V and J ends lost 2 bases and 4 bases respectively, with 4 bases between them. CDR1 and CDR2 from the germline V gene are SEHNR and FQNEAQ (reference sequence). The CDR3 DNA follows: TGTGCCAGCAGCTTACTAGCAGATACGCAGTATTTT. This translates into CASSLLADTQYF.

The chain recombines TRBV2 with TRBJ2-1; D perhaps matches TRBD2 (5 bases). This CDR3 has 15 residues. Trimming took off 6 bases at V and 1 base at J, with 13 bases between the two ends. Germline values: CDR1 SNHLY, CDR2 FYNNEI. The CDR3 bases are TGTGCCAGCAGGTTCGATAGAGGGTCCTACAATGAGCAGTTCTTC. It translates to CASRFDRGSYNEQFF.

This chain joins TRBV25-1 and TRBJ2-1, with 9 bases fitting TRBD2. The CDR3 runs 16 residues. J was trimmed by 2 bases and V by 3 bases; bases with no gene match: 5. Germline V gene sequence: CDR1 MGHDK, CDR2 SYGVNS. The DNA of the CDR3 is TGTGCCAGCAGTGACTCTAGCGGGAAAGCCTACAATGAGCAGTTCTTC. Its translation: CASSDSSGKAYNEQFF. Supplemented by reference TRBV25-1 and TRBJ2-1, the full variable domain reads EADIYQTPRYLVIGTGKKITLECSQTMGHDKMYWYQQDPGMELHLIHYSYGVNSTEKGDLSSESTVSRIRTEHFPLTLESARPSHTSQYLCASSDSSGKAYNEQFFGPGTRLTVL.

The genes are TRBV7-2 and TRBJ1-3; D remains ambiguous. The germline V gene encodes CDR1 SGHTA and CDR2 FQGNSA. The length of the CDR3 is 17 residues. The V and J ends lost 6 bases and 0 bases respectively, with 18 bases between them. CDR3 region: CASSSQDYSGSGNTIYF. The CDR3 DNA follows: TGTGCCAGCAGTTCCCAGGATTACTCCGGCTCTGGAAACACCATATATTTT.

The chain is built from TRBV19 and TRBJ1-1, with 7 bases fitting TRBD1. Germline trimming cut 1 base from V and 11 bases from J; bases unmatched to any gene: 10. The germline V gene has CDR1 LNHDA and CDR2 SQIVND (reference sequence). This CDR3 has 14 residues. This CDR3 is CASSIGTGGVEAFF. The CDR3, as DNA: TGTGCCAGTAGTATAGGGACAGGAGGAGTGGAGGCTTTCTTT.

The chain employs TRBV5-1 and TRBJ2-7, with D maybe TRBD2 (6 bases). The CDR3 spans 14 residues. From germline, CDR1 is SGHRS and CDR2 YFSETQ. Between the trimmed V and J ends, which lost 1 base and 4 bases, there was a span of 12 bases. In nucleotides, the CDR3 is TGCGCCAGCAGCTTGAATCCAGGAGGGTACGAGCAGTACTTC. This encodes CASSLNPGGYEQYF.

This chain links TRBV29-1 with TRBJ2-5, with 15 bases aligning to TRBD2. In germline, CDR1 is SQVTM, CDR2 ANQGSEA. The CDR3 contains 15 residues. V shed 2 bases, J shed 4 bases, and the junction held 2 bases outside the gene matches. In DNA form, the CDR3 reads TGCAGCGTTGAATCGGGACTAGCGGGAGGAGAGACCCAGTACTTC. It encodes CSVESGLAGGETQYF.

The rearrangement links TRBV9 to TRBJ1-4, with 9 bases aligning to TRBD1. The length of the CDR3 is 15 residues. Germline CDR1 is SGDLS and CDR2 is YYNGEE. Trimming cost V 4 bases and J 6 bases; bases outside gene matches: 7. The CDR3 spells CASSYTGGADEKLFF. Written as DNA, the CDR3 is TGTGCCAGCAGCTACACAGGGGGCGCGGATGAAAAACTGTTTTTT.